The clone carrying this T cell receptor beta chain turned up a few times. Antigen: not known. The data belong to a study of cytomegalovirus exposure and HLA in healthy donors. The study, taken as a whole, reports: According to reports, the classifier identified cytomegalovirus status with high specificity and sensitivity. Reports state that TCR beta sequences accurately predicted most subjects' HLA-A and HLA-B alleles. Productive status was seen about 90% or about 30% of the time for most TCR beta V segments in an earlier analysis. The authors excluded some V segments, including TRBV6-2 and TRBV6-3, as indistinguishable.

The PCR contained 60 Vbeta and 13 Jbeta primers. Clones were sequenced by immunoSEQ multiplex PCR, and TCRdb holds only the in-frame ones, with some missing. The sample includes 140,000 or so clones, about a tenth of them seen just once. This CDR3 comprises 14 residues. Germline values: CDR1 SNHLY, CDR2 FYNNEI. Deletions cut 5 bases from V and 0 bases from J, with 8 bases between. The V gene is TRBV2, the J gene TRBJ1-3; D not certain. The sequencing input was PBMCs. The sequence derives from a male donor in good health and CMV-seronegative. The DNA of the CDR3 is TGTGCCAGCAGTAATGAGGTCTCTGGAAACACCATATATTTT. Translating gives CASSNEVSGNTIYF.